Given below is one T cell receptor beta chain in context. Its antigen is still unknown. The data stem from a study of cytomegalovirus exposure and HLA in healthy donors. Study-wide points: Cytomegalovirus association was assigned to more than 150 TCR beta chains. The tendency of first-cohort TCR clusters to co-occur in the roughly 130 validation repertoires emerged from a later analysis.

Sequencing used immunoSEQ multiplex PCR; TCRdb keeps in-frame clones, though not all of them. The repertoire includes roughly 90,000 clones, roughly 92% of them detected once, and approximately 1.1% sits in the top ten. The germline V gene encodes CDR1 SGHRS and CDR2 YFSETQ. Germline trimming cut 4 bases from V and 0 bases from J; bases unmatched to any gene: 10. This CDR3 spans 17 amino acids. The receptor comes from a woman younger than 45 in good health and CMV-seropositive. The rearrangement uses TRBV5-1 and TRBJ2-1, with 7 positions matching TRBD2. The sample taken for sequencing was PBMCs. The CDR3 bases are TGCGCCAGCAGCGACAGCGGGAAAATTAGCTCCTACAATGAGCAGTTCTTC. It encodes CASSDSGKISSYNEQFF.